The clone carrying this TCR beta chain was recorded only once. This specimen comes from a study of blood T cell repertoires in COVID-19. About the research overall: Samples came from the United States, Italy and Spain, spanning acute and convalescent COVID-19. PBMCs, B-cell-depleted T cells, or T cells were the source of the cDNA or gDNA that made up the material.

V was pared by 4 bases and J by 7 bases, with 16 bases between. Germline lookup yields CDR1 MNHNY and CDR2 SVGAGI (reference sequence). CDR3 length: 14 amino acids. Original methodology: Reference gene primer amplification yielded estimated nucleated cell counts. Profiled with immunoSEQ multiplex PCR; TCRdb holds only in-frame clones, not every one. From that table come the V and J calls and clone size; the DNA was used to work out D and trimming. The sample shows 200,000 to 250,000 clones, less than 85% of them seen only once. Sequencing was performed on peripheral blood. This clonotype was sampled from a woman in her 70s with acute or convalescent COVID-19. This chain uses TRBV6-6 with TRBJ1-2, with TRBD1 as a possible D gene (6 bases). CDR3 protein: CASSWGGTMSGYTF. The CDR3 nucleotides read TGTGCCAGCAGTTGGGGGGGCACTATGTCTGGCTACACCTTC.